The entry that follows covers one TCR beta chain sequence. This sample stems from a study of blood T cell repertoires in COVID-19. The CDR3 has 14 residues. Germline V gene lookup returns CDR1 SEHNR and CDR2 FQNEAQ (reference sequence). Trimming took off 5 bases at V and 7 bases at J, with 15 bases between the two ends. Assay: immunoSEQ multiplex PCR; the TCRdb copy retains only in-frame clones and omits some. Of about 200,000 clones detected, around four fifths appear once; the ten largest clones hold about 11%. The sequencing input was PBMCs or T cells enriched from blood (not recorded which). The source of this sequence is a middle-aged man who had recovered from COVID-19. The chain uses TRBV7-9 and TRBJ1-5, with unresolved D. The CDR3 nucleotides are TGTGCCAGCAGCGAAGGTGGGCGGGCACAGCCCCAGCATTTT. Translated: CASSEGGRAQPQHF.